This passage covers 20 T cell receptor beta chains from one sample sequenced in a study of shared clonotypes between healthy human individuals. Sequencing used immunoSEQ multiplex PCR; TCRdb keeps in-frame clones, though not all of them. The sample consists of more than 2,000,000 clones, roughly 93% of them appearing once. Material for sequencing was naive CD4+ T cells from PBMCs. The subset is: CD45RA+ positively selected. These receptor sequences come from a man aged 18 to 30 in good health. Some clones in this sample may be carry-over from other donors' samples.

The rearrangement links TRBV27 to TRBJ2-2; D gene unclear. The V end lost 5 bases, the J end lost 1 base, and 5 bases lay between the germline ends. The CDR3 covers 13 residues. The germline CDR1 and CDR2 sequences are MNHEY and SMNVEV (reference sequence). The CDR3 DNA reads TGTGCCAGCAGTGACGGGAACACCGGGGAGCTGTTTTTT. This gives the protein CASSDGNTGELFF.

The chain joins TRBV19 to TRBJ1-4; TRBD1 matches at 9 bases. CDR3 size: 14 residues. With 9 bases clipped from V and 8 bases from J, the junction kept 10 bases outside the gene matches. CDR1 and CDR2 from the germline V gene are LNHDA and SQIVND (reference sequence). CDR3 loop: CASLDRGEQEKLFF. The DNA for the CDR3 is TGTGCCAGCCTGGACAGGGGAGAACAGGAAAAACTGTTTTTT.

In DNA form, the CDR3 reads TGTGCCAGCAGTTTAGGCGGGGCCCCCCGGGAGACCCAGTACTTC. The encoded protein is CASSLGGAPRETQYF. The rearrangement uses TRBV28 and TRBJ2-5; D perhaps matches TRBD2 (6 bases). Trimming took 2 bases from V and 5 from J, leaving 15 bases between them. The CDR3 is made up of 15 amino acids. In germline, CDR1 is MDHEN, CDR2 SYDVKM.

The chain is built from TRBV5-4 and TRBJ2-3, with TRBD1 matching 7 bases. The CDR3 contains 14 residues. The germline V gene encodes CDR1 SGHNT and CDR2 YYREEE (reference sequence). V was pared by 3 bases and J by 6 bases, with 7 bases of the junction left unmatched. The CDR3 DNA sequence: TGTGCCAGCAGCTCGACAGGGTCGGGGGATACGCAGTATTTT. Its translation: CASSSTGSGDTQYF.

The chain has TRBV28 and TRBJ2-3; perhaps TRBD2 as D (5 bases). CDR1 and CDR2 (germline): MDHEN, SYDVKM. The V end lost 4 bases, the J end lost 4 bases, and 30 bases lay between the germline ends. This CDR3 is built from 20 residues. The CDR3 DNA reads TGTGCCAGCAGTTCCCAACCCTTGGACTCCTTCCCAAGAGCGTCAGATACGCAGTATTTT. Translating gives CASSSQPLDSFPRASDTQYF.

As to this clone: This CDR3 is also generated by other DNA sequences in the sample. The V gene is TRBV9, the J gene TRBJ1-3; D possibly corresponds to TRBD1 (5 bases). Trimming shortened V by 3 bases and J by 1 base, and 11 bases separated the two germline ends. Per the germline V gene, CDR1 is SGDLS and CDR2 is YYNGEE. The CDR3 length is 15 residues. Here the CDR3 DNA reads TGTGCCAGCAGCGCCAGGCAGGGTTCTGGAAACACCATATATTTT. Protein product: CASSARQGSGNTIYF. The full variable domain, with the rest looked up from reference TRBV9 and TRBJ1-3, is DSGVTQTPKHLITATGQRVTLRCSPRSGDLSVYWYQQSLDQGLQFLIQYYNGEERAKGNILERFSAQQFPDLHSELNLSSLELGDSALYFCASSARQGSGNTIYFGEGSWLTVV.

The chain has TRBV5-1 and TRBJ2-7, with D possibly matching TRBD2 (5 bases). Germline lookup yields CDR1 SGHRS and CDR2 YFSETQ. V dropped 4 bases and J dropped 0 bases, with 14 bases sitting between them. This CDR3 region has 15 residues. The CDR3 loop reads CASSVGLRRSYEQYF. The DNA of the CDR3 is TGCGCCAGCAGCGTTGGACTGCGGCGCTCCTACGAGCAGTACTTC. Combining the CDR3 with reference TRBV5-1 and TRBJ2-7 gives the whole variable domain KAGVTQTPRYLIKTRGQQVTLSCSPISGHRSVSWYQQTPGQGLQFLFEYFSETQRNKGNFPGRFSGRQFSNSRSEMNVSTLELGDSALYLCASSVGLRRSYEQYFGPGTRLTVT.

This rearrangement joins TRBV28 to TRBJ1-1; tentatively, D is TRBD1 (6 bases). CDR3 length: 13 amino acids. Looked up from germline, CDR1 is MDHEN and CDR2 is SYDVKM. Between the trimmed V and J ends, which lost 2 bases and 10 bases, there was a span of 14 bases. The CDR3 loop reads CASSLRQVSGAFF. CDR3 coding DNA: TGTGCCAGCAGTTTAAGACAGGTGAGCGGAGCTTTCTTT. The full variable domain, rest sourced from reference TRBV28 and TRBJ1-1, is DVKVTQSSRYLVKRTGEKVFLECVQDMDHENMFWYRQDPGLGLRLIYFSYDVKMKEKGDIPEGYSVSREKKERFSLILESASTNQTSMYLCASSLRQVSGAFFGQGTRLTVV.

The genes are TRBV15 and TRBJ2-3; no firm D call. Trimming cost V 0 bases and J 0 bases, with 7 bases left between them. Germline values: CDR1 LNHNV, CDR2 YYDKDF (reference sequence). This CDR3 has 15 amino acids. The CDR3 protein is CATSRDTASTDTQYF. The CDR3 DNA sequence: TGTGCCACCAGCAGAGATACAGCTAGCACAGATACGCAGTATTTT.

The V and J genes are TRBV27 and TRBJ1-1; D perhaps matches TRBD1 (6 bases). There are 14 residues in the CDR3. V lost 5 bases and J 1 base, leaving 11 bases between the germline ends. Germline V lookup: CDR1 MNHEY, CDR2 SMNVEV (reference sequence). CDR3: CASSLAGENTEAFF. The CDR3, as DNA: TGTGCCAGCAGTCTGGCAGGGGAGAACACTGAAGCTTTCTTT.

The chain employs TRBV9 and TRBJ1-2; D unclear. Germline V gene lookup returns CDR1 SGDLS and CDR2 YYNGEE. The CDR3 covers 14 residues. Deletions cut 3 bases from V and 3 bases from J, with 12 bases between. This CDR3 reads CASSDSFGDYGYTF. The CDR3 DNA reads TGTGCCAGCAGCGACAGCTTCGGGGACTATGGCTACACCTTC.

The V gene is TRBV29-1, the J gene TRBJ2-3; tentatively, D is TRBD1 (6 bases). The CDR3 extends over 15 amino acids. Germline V gene sequence: CDR1 SQVTM, CDR2 ANQGSEA. The V gene lost 7 bases and the J gene lost 0 bases, with 17 bases spanning the gap. As DNA, the CDR3 is TGCAGCGCTGTCGACAGGACTTATAGCACAGATACGCAGTATTTT. Its protein product is CSAVDRTYSTDTQYF.

The V call is TRBV10-3, the J call TRBJ1-2; tentatively, D is TRBD1 (5 bases). The CDR3 loop spans 14 amino acids. Deletions cut 4 bases from V and 2 bases from J, with 11 bases between. From germline, CDR1 is ENHRY and CDR2 SYGVKD. CDR3 amino acids: CAISGGGFNYGYTF. The CDR3 DNA sequence: TGTGCCATCAGTGGGGGGGGATTCAACTATGGCTACACCTTC.

The chain recombines TRBV5-5 with TRBJ2-7; 7 bases fit TRBD1. Germline trimming cut 7 bases from V and 0 bases from J; bases unmatched to any gene: 10. This CDR3 spans 15 amino acids. Per germline, CDR1 SGHKS and CDR2 YYEKEE (reference sequence). CDR3 coding DNA: TGTGCCAGCTTTCAGGGGGTTTCAAGCTCCTACGAGCAGTACTTC. Amino acids: CASFQGVSSSYEQYF.

This chain connects TRBV27 to TRBJ2-3; D gene ambiguous. V lost 6 bases and J lost 0, with 16 bases in between. CDR1 is MNHEY and CDR2 is SMNVEV in the germline V gene (reference sequence). CDR3 length: 16 amino acids. CDR3 in amino acids: CASSPFGLSSTDTQYF. The CDR3 DNA is TGTGCCAGCAGCCCCTTTGGCCTTTCTAGCACAGATACGCAGTATTTT.

The V call is TRBV7-8, the J call TRBJ2-1; TRBD1 agrees at 7 bases. Per germline, CDR1 SGHVS and CDR2 FQNEAQ. The CDR3 consists of 15 residues. With 4 bases clipped from V and 4 bases from J, the junction kept 7 bases outside the gene matches. The CDR3 reads CASSSARGRYNEQFF. CDR3 DNA: TGTGCCAGCAGCTCGGCGAGGGGGCGGTACAATGAGCAGTTCTTC.

For this clone: Other nucleotide sequences from this sample produce the same CDR3. V and J are TRBV20-1 and TRBJ2-3; D is ambiguous. V was shortened by 3 bases and J by 6 bases, with 4 bases between the two germline ends. The CDR3 is made up of 10 amino acids. CDR1 is DFQATT, CDR2 SNEGSKA, per germline (reference sequence). The CDR3 DNA is TGCAGTGCTAGTCCCGATACGCAGTATTTT. It encodes CSASPDTQYF.

Comment on this clone: At the DNA level, this CDR3 is encoded by other sequences in the same sample as well. This chain connects TRBV9 to TRBJ2-3; TRBD2 agrees at 9 bases. Per germline, CDR1 SGDLS and CDR2 YYNGEE. CDR3 length: 15 amino acids. After removal of 0 bases from V and 3 bases from J, the junction contained 2 bases not matched to a gene. The CDR3 coding sequence is TGTGCCAGCAGCGTAGGCGGGAGGGGGACAGATACGCAGTATTTT. Translation: CASSVGGRGTDTQYF.

V usage is TRBV18 and J usage is TRBJ2-7; a weak D match, TRBD2 (5 bases). The CDR3 is 11 residues long. The germline V gene encodes CDR1 KGHSH and CDR2 LQKENI. V lost 6 bases to trimming and J lost 6 bases, with 9 bases between them. The CDR3 sequence is CASSDGLEQYF. Here the CDR3 DNA reads TGTGCCAGCTCGGATGGACTCGAGCAGTACTTC.

This chain joins TRBV28 and TRBJ1-2; a possible D gene is TRBD1 (6 bases). The germline V gene encodes CDR1 MDHEN and CDR2 SYDVKM. The CDR3 extends over 16 amino acids. Trimming left V 2 bases short and J 2 bases short, with 15 bases between. The CDR3 DNA is TGTGCCAGCAGTTTAGGGGGGGCGAAGGGAAACTATGGCTACACCTTC. Protein sequence: CASSLGGAKGNYGYTF.